This passage covers 24 T cell receptor beta chains from one sample sequenced in a study of CD8+ T cells in alopecia areata. Reverse transcribed after extraction, RNA yielded cDNA as the sequencing template. Some clones are missing from TCRdb's copy, which holds only in-frame ones; the method was immunoSEQ multiplex PCR. There are around 100,000 clones in the sample; 55% to 60% occur only once, and 3% to 3.5% lies in the top ten. Treatment specified: oral pan-JAK inhibitor, 5-10 mg twice daily. Sequencing was performed on CD4+ T cells sorted from blood, taken at week 24, from a patient treated with tofacitinib. All receptors derive from a human donor with alopecia areata.

J is TRBJ2-1 and V is TRBV5-1; 11 bases match TRBD2. Trimming cost V 0 bases and J 0 bases; bases outside gene matches: 2. This CDR3 is 17 amino acids long. Per the germline V gene, CDR1 is SGHRS and CDR2 is YFSETQ. In DNA form, the CDR3 reads TGCGCCAGCAGCTTGGTGACTAGCGGGACCTCCTACAATGAGCAGTTCTTC. This gives the protein CASSLVTSGTSYNEQFF. The full variable domain, with the rest looked up from reference TRBV5-1 and TRBJ2-1, is KAGVTQTPRYLIKTRGQQVTLSCSPISGHRSVSWYQQTPGQGLQFLFEYFSETQRNKGNFPGRFSGRQFSNSRSEMNVSTLELGDSALYLCASSLVTSGTSYNEQFFGPGTRLTVL.

The chain joins TRBV27 to TRBJ1-2, with TRBD1 matching 7 bases. The CDR3 totals 15 residues. V shed 4 bases, J shed 0 bases, and the junction held 5 bases outside the gene matches. Germline CDR1 MNHEY, CDR2 SMNVEV (reference sequence). The CDR3 nucleotides read TGTGCCAGCAGTTCAAACAGGGGCGCTAACTATGGCTACACCTTC. Translating it yields CASSSNRGANYGYTF.

This clone was counted a few times. The chain couples TRBV29-1 to TRBJ2-3; D is undetermined. Germline CDR1 reads SQVTM; CDR2 reads ANQGSEA. CDR3 length: 11 residues. V gave up 5 bases and J gave up 4 bases, with 7 bases separating them. The CDR3, as DNA: TGCAGCGTTACCTACTCAGATACGCAGTATTTT. Translating gives CSVTYSDTQYF.

The chain couples TRBV7-2 to TRBJ2-7; D not certain. Trimming took 5 bases from V and 1 from J, leaving 15 bases between them. CDR1 SGHTA and CDR2 FQGNSA come from the germline V gene. The CDR3 totals 15 residues. The CDR3 loop reads CASSPDTSRSYEQYF. The CDR3 DNA reads TGTGCCAGCAGCCCAGACACTTCCCGTTCCTACGAGCAGTACTTC.

The J gene is TRBJ1-4, the V gene TRBV30; D gene uncertain. Germline V gene sequence: CDR1 GTSNPN, CDR2 SVGIG (reference sequence). Trimming removed 5 bases from V and 8 bases from J, with 9 bases in between. The CDR3 runs to 11 residues. Here the CDR3 DNA reads TGTGCCTGGGCGGCCGGCGAAAAACTGTTTTTT. Its translation is CAWAAGEKLFF.

V gene TRBV6-1 combines with J gene TRBJ2-5; no firm D call. V was clipped by 5 bases and J by 4 bases, with 11 bases between them. CDR3 length: 13 amino acids. Per the germline V gene, CDR1 is MNHNS and CDR2 is SASEGT. The DNA for the CDR3 is TGTGCCAGCAGTTCAGAGGCTGGAGAGACCCAGTACTTC. Protein: CASSSEAGETQYF.

The J gene is TRBJ2-3, the V gene TRBV29-1; TRBD1 matches 10 bases. J gave up 6 bases and V 8 bases, and 2 bases lay outside the gene matches. This CDR3 has 11 amino acids. The germline CDR1 and CDR2 sequences are SQVTM and ANQGSEA. The CDR3: CSPGQGDTQYF. Written as DNA, the CDR3 is TGCAGCCCGGGACAGGGGGATACGCAGTATTTT.

This clone turned up a few times. The V and J genes are TRBV15 and TRBJ1-4, with D unresolved. The CDR3 is 13 amino acids. The germline V and J ends were trimmed by 1 base and 5 bases, with 5 bases remaining between them. Germline V CDR1 and CDR2: LNHNV, YYDKDF (reference sequence). The DNA for the CDR3 is TGTGCCACCAGCAGAGCTCGGAATGAAAAACTGTTTTTT. As protein: CATSRARNEKLFF.

This clone was picked up a small number of times. This chain joins TRBV7-2 and TRBJ1-5; D possibly corresponds to TRBD1 (5 bases). This CDR3 has 13 residues. V lost 4 bases to trimming and J lost 4 bases, with 8 bases between them. Germline loops: CDR1 SGHTA, CDR2 FQGNSA. DNA for the CDR3: TGTGCCAGCAGCTACCGGGGGAATCAGCCCCAGCATTTT. Translated: CASSYRGNQPQHF. The full variable domain, in which reference TRBV7-2 and TRBJ1-5 provide the parts outside the CDR3, is GAGVSQSPSNKVTEKGKDVELRCDPISGHTALYWYRQSLGQGLEFLIYFQGNSAPDKSGLPSDRFSAERTGGSVSTLTIQRTQQEDSAVYLCASSYRGNQPQHFGDGTRLSIL.

The chain is built from TRBV4-2 and TRBJ1-2; D not resolved. Trimming pared 0 bases from V and 2 bases from J, leaving 10 bases between. This CDR3 region has 15 residues. Germline-derived CDR1 and CDR2 are LGHNA and YNFKEQ. CDR3 coding DNA: TGTGCCAGCAGCCAAGATCATGAGGTCAACTATGGCTACACCTTC. Encoded protein: CASSQDHEVNYGYTF.

Turning to this clone: The germline gene is not matched at one end of the junction; a read error may be the cause. The chain is built from TRBV10-3 and TRBJ1-5, with 10 bases matching TRBD1. Germline loops: CDR1 ENHRY, CDR2 SYGVKD. There are 17 residues in the CDR3. CDR3 protein: CASSWGTGAYSNQPQHF. The CDR3 DNA is TGTGCCAGCAGTTGGGGGACAGGGGCCTATAGCAATCAGCCCCAGCATTTT.

CDR3 DNA: TGTGCCAGCAGCGTGGGAAACTTGGGACAGGGGGATGGCTACACCTTC. Protein: CASSVGNLGQGDGYTF. The chain recombines TRBV9 with TRBJ1-2, with 11 nucleotides matching TRBD1. Unmatched junction bases numbered 9, after V lost 2 bases and J lost 6 bases. The CDR3 spans 16 residues. Germline V gene lookup returns CDR1 SGDLS and CDR2 YYNGEE.

The CDR3 spells CSVDYAGYGYTF. In DNA, the CDR3 is TGCAGCGTTGACTACGCTGGGTATGGCTACACCTTC. The V call is TRBV29-1, the J call TRBJ1-2; the D is unclear. Germline V gene lookup returns CDR1 SQVTM and CDR2 ANQGSEA. Trimming stripped 3 bases from V and 5 bases from J, with 10 bases between. The CDR3 runs 12 residues.

This clone turned up a few times. J is TRBJ1-2 and V is TRBV13; D might be TRBD1 (6 bases). The CDR3 extends over 12 amino acids. Germline loops: CDR1 PRHDT, CDR2 FYEKMQ (reference sequence). The V gene lost 5 bases and the J gene lost 8 bases, with 12 bases spanning the gap. The DNA for the CDR3 is TGTGCCAGCAGCGGAGAAACAGGGGGCTACACCTTC. Protein product: CASSGETGGYTF. Using reference TRBV13 and TRBJ1-2 for the parts outside the CDR3, the full variable domain is AAGVIQSPRHLIKEKRETATLKCYPIPRHDTVYWYQQGPGQDPQFLISFYEKMQSDKGSIPDRFSAQQFSDYHSELNMSSLELGDSALYFCASSGETGGYTFGSGTRLTVV.

This clone was observed a handful of times. V usage is TRBV2 and J usage is TRBJ2-5; 7 positions match TRBD2. CDR1 is SNHLY, CDR2 FYNNEI, per germline. The CDR3 sequence is 13 residues long. With 4 bases clipped from V and 5 bases from J, the junction kept 4 bases outside the gene matches. CDR3 bases: TGTGCCAGCAGTGGGACTAGGGCGGAGACCCAGTACTTC. Encoded protein: CASSGTRAETQYF.

Worth noting for this clone: This same CDR3 is encoded by further DNA sequences in the sample. The genes are TRBV25-1 and TRBJ2-5; D is unresolved. Between the trimmed V and J ends, which lost 3 bases and 2 bases, there was a span of 1 base. CDR3 length: 11 residues. Germline CDR1 reads MGHDK; CDR2 reads SYGVNS. The CDR3 DNA is TGTGCCAGCAGTGAGCAAGAGACCCAGTACTTC. It specifies CASSEQETQYF.

The DNA of the CDR3 is TGTGCCAGCAGTGGTTTACGGGGTGAGACCCAGTACTTC. It translates to CASSGLRGETQYF. This sequence joins TRBV6-6 and TRBJ2-5; the D gene is possibly TRBD2 (5 bases). This CDR3 has 13 amino acids. Germline CDR1 and CDR2: MNHNY and SVGAGI (reference sequence). Trimming stripped 5 bases from V and 5 bases from J, with 12 bases between.

This clone was recorded a few times. This rearrangement joins TRBV29-1 to TRBJ1-3; perhaps TRBD1 as D (5 bases). CDR3 length: 13 residues. Germline V gene data show CDR1 as SQVTM and CDR2 as ANQGSEA. V lost 4 bases, J lost 0 bases, and 7 bases lay in between. CDR3 bases: TGCAGCGTTGCCAGGGCCTCTGGAAACACCATATATTTT. Translated, it gives CSVARASGNTIYF.

This clone showed up just a few times. This rearrangement joins TRBV9 to TRBJ1-6; no clear D gene. V gave up 3 bases and J gave up 9 bases, with 7 bases separating them. The CDR3 extends over 12 amino acids. Germline V CDR1 and CDR2: SGDLS, YYNGEE. The CDR3: CASSDGSSPLHF. DNA for the CDR3: TGTGCCAGCAGCGACGGATCTTCACCCCTCCACTTT.

This chain uses TRBV7-2 with TRBJ2-2; the D gene is possibly TRBD1 (6 bases). The CDR3 has 15 residues. Germline lookup yields CDR1 SGHTA and CDR2 FQGNSA. Trimming stripped 5 bases from V and 4 bases from J, with 14 bases between. The CDR3 is CASSPGQGGTGELFF. The CDR3 DNA reads TGTGCCAGCAGCCCGGGGCAAGGGGGCACCGGGGAGCTGTTTTTT.

V usage is TRBV6-5 and J usage is TRBJ2-3, with 11 bases aligning to TRBD2. Per the germline V gene, CDR1 is MNHEY and CDR2 is SVGAGI. The CDR3 has 13 amino acids. The V and J ends lost 8 bases and 5 bases, in that order; junction bases with no gene match: 3. The CDR3 here is CASRLAGGDTQYF. The CDR3 bases are TGTGCCAGCCGGCTAGCGGGGGGAGATACGCAGTATTTT.

The chain has TRBV30 and TRBJ2-1; D remains ambiguous. This CDR3 region has 12 residues. V was shortened by 2 bases and J by 5 bases, with 7 bases between the two germline ends. The germline V gene has CDR1 GTSNPN and CDR2 SVGIG (reference sequence). The CDR3 loop reads CAWSKAHNEQFF. CDR3 bases: TGTGCCTGGAGTAAGGCCCACAATGAGCAGTTCTTC.

V and J are TRBV2 and TRBJ2-3; 10 positions match TRBD2. CDR3 length: 19 residues. Per germline, CDR1 SNHLY and CDR2 FYNNEI. V shed 2 bases, J shed 1 base, and the junction held 12 bases outside the gene matches. In nucleotides, the CDR3 is TGTGCCAGCAGTGAAAAGTCCGGCTTAGCGGGGGGTGGCACAGATACGCAGTATTTT. Protein product: CASSEKSGLAGGGTDTQYF.

In this sample, this clone turned up a few times. This sample includes further DNA sequences coding for the same CDR3. This sequence joins TRBV29-1 and TRBJ1-1; D is ambiguous. Germline loops: CDR1 SQVTM, CDR2 ANQGSEA. Trimming cost V 4 bases and J 0 bases, with 9 bases left between them. This CDR3 spans 13 amino acids. The CDR3 loop reads CSVAGRLNTEAFF. Here the CDR3 DNA reads TGCAGCGTTGCAGGCAGGTTGAACACTGAAGCTTTCTTT.